The rows below give T cell receptor beta chains drawn from one sample of a study of T cells in localized non-small cell lung cancer. Profiled with immunoSEQ multiplex PCR; TCRdb holds only in-frame clones, not every one. The sample includes around 26,000 clones, roughly 89% seen only once; the top ten take approximately 2.9%. The starting material was peripheral blood, obtained before any cancer treatment. The source is a woman aged 18 to 55 with stage I lung adenocarcinoma. Each CDR3 is given with its conserved first and last residue. Each record gives: J gene, V gene, CDR3 protein.

>TRBJ1-2|TRBV27
CASSLQGMGGYTF
>TRBJ2-7|TRBV11-2
CASSKTNTDYEQYF
>TRBJ1-1|TRBV7-8
CASSLVQGAAYTEAFF
>TRBJ2-2|TRBV11-2
CASSLQAGELFF
>TRBJ2-4|TRBV11-3
CASSFAQGNIQYF
>TRBJ1-5|TRBV15
CATSRELRPLEPQHF
>TRBJ1-1|TRBV18
CASSPPNLYRGIPEAFF
>TRBJ1-2|TRBV5-6
CASSLNYGYTF
>TRBJ1-2|TRBV5-5
CASSFRQIYGYTF
>TRBJ2-3|TRBV6-5
CASTRALTSTDTQYF
>TRBJ2-1|TRBV7-9
CASSLPPGTGYNEQFF
>TRBJ1-1|TRBV19
CASENLDSANTEAFF
>TRBJ1-1|TRBV6-5
CASSNGGYTEAFF
>TRBJ2-1|TRBV5-1
CASRPTSGYNLGEQFF